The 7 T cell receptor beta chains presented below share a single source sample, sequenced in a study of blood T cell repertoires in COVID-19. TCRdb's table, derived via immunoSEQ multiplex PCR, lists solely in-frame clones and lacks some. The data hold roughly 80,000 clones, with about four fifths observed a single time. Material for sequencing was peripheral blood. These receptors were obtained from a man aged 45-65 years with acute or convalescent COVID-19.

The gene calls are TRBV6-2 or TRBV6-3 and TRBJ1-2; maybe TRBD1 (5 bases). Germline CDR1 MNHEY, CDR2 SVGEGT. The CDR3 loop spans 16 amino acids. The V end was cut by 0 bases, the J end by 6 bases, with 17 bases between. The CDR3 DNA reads TGTGCCAGCAGTTACTCGAGCTATGGGGCGGCGGATGGCTACACCTTC. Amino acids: CASSYSSYGAADGYTF.

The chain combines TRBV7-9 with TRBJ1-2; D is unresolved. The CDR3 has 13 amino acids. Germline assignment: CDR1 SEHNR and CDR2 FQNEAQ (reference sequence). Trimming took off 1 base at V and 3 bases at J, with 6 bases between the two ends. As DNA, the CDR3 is TGTGCCAGCAGCTTAGGGGGAGACTATGGCTACACCTTC. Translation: CASSLGGDYGYTF.

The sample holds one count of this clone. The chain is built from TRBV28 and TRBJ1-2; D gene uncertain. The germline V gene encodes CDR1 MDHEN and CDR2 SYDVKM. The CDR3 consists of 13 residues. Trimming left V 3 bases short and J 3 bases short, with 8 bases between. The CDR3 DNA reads TGTGCCAGCAGTTTCGCGGGCGACTATGGCTACACCTTC. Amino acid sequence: CASSFAGDYGYTF.

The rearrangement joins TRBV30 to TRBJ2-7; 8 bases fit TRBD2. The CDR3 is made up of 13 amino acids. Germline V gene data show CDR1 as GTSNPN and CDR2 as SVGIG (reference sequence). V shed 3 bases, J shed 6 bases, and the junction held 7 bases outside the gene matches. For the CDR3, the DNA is TGTGCCTGGAGCCGGGGGGGTCTGGGCGAGCAGTACTTC. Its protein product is CAWSRGGLGEQYF.

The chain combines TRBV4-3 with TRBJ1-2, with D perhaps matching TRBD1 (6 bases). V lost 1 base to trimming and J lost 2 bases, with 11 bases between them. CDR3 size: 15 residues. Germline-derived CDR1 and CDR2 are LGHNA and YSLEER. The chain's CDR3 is CASSQGDKKNYGYTF. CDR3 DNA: TGCGCCAGCAGCCAAGGGGACAAAAAGAACTATGGCTACACCTTC.

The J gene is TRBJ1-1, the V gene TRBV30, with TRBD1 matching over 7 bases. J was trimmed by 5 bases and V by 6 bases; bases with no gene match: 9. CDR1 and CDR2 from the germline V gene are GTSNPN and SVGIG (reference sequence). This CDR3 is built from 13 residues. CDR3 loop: CACNQGVRTEAFF. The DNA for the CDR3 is TGTGCCTGCAACCAGGGGGTTCGGACTGAAGCTTTCTTT.

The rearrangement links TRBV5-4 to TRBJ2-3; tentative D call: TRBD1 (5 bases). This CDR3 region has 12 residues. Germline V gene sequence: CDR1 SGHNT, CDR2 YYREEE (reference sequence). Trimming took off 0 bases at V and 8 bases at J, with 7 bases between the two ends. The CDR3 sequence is CASSLDQGTQYF. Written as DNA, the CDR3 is TGTGCCAGCAGCTTGGACCAGGGTACGCAGTATTTT.